The 6 T cell receptor beta chains in this list originate from one sample, sequenced in a study of blood T cell repertoires in COVID-19. Assay: immunoSEQ multiplex PCR; the TCRdb copy retains only in-frame clones and omits some. This sample has about 250,000 clones, with about four fifths found just once. Specimen: peripheral blood. These receptors originate from a man aged 35-49 years with active or convalescent COVID-19.

This clone was counted a few times. The rearrangement uses TRBV6-2 or TRBV6-3 and TRBJ1-2; a weak D match, TRBD1 (6 bases). The CDR3 has 16 amino acids. Germline lookup yields CDR1 MNHEY and CDR2 SVGEGT. Deletions cut 6 bases from V and 7 bases from J, with 24 bases between. As DNA, the CDR3 is TGTGCCAGCAGCGAGGCGAGACAGGCCCATGAAGGTGGCTACACCTTC. As protein: CASSEARQAHEGGYTF.

The sample holds one count of this clone. The chain employs TRBV5-5 and TRBJ2-3; 9 bases are shared with TRBD1. V was pared by 2 bases and J by 0 bases, with 1 base of the junction left unmatched. The CDR3 is 15 amino acids. Per germline, CDR1 SGHKS and CDR2 YYEKEE (reference sequence). DNA for the CDR3: TGTGCCAGCAGCTTAGGACAGGGGAGCACAGATACGCAGTATTTT. Its translation is CASSLGQGSTDTQYF.

For the CDR3, the DNA is TGCGCCAGCAGCCACGCCATATCGGACAGGGGTGAAGCTTTCTTT. The encoded protein is CASSHAISDRGEAFF. The chain recombines TRBV4-3 with TRBJ1-1; TRBD1 agrees at 9 bases. CDR1 and CDR2 from the germline V gene are LGHNA and YSLEER. The V segment lost 3 bases and the J segment 7 bases; nucleotides outside the gene matches: 9. CDR3 size: 15 residues.

The chain links TRBV6-5 to TRBJ2-7; the D gene is possibly TRBD2 (6 bases). The CDR3 is made up of 15 amino acids. Trimming cost V 8 bases and J 1 base, with 18 bases left between them. The germline V gene encodes CDR1 MNHEY and CDR2 SVGAGI. The CDR3 bases are TGTGCCAGCGGGACTGGGGACTCCTTATCCTACGAGCAGTACTTC. This gives the protein CASGTGDSLSYEQYF.

V gene TRBV3-1 (or the pseudogene TRBV3-2) combines with J gene TRBJ2-7, with 7 positions matching TRBD1. Germline V gives CDR1 LGHDT, CDR2 YNNKEL (reference sequence). V shed 6 bases, J shed 5 bases, and the junction held 10 bases outside the gene matches. The CDR3 is made up of 14 amino acids. The CDR3: CASRRQGLGDEQYF. The CDR3 coding sequence is TGTGCCAGCAGGAGACAGGGCTTGGGCGACGAGCAGTACTTC.

The V gene is TRBV27, the J gene TRBJ2-5, with D perhaps TRBD1 (6 bases). CDR3 length equals 15 residues. Between the trimmed V and J ends, which lost 1 base and 0 bases, there was a span of 9 bases. Germline CDR1 is MNHEY and CDR2 is SMNVEV (reference sequence). The CDR3 DNA reads as TGTGCCAGCAGTTTATTTTGGGACAACCAAGAGACCCAGTACTTC. Protein: CASSLFWDNQETQYF.